Shown below are 19 T cell receptor beta chains from a single sample sequenced in a study of T cell clonotyping in hematopoietic cell transplantation. Time point specified: recipient sample about 28 days before transplant, after cytoreduction. Repertoires were generated with immunoSEQ multiplex PCR, while TCRdb's copy carries only in-frame clones and drops some. Of tens of thousands of clones listed, 90% to 95% are singletons. The sequencing here drew on peripheral blood mononuclear cells, taken before stem cell transplant. These TCRs come from a man between 40 and 49 years old with chronic myeloid leukemia. Some clones in this sample may be carry-over from other donors' samples.

The gene calls are TRBV9 and TRBJ2-7; D is unresolved. The V end was cut by 0 bases, the J end by 0 bases, with 7 bases between. This CDR3 is 14 amino acids long. CDR1 is SGDLS and CDR2 is YYNGEE in the germline V gene. For the CDR3, the DNA is TGTGCCAGCAGCGTAGAGGTCCTCTCCTACGAGCAGTACTTC. It is translated as CASSVEVLSYEQYF.

The chain couples TRBV5-1 to TRBJ1-1, with D possibly matching TRBD1 (5 bases). Between the trimmed V and J ends, which lost 4 bases and 1 base, there was a span of 11 bases. The CDR3 totals 14 residues. Germline V gene sequence: CDR1 SGHRS, CDR2 YFSETQ. The CDR3 DNA sequence: TGCGCCAGCAGCATAGGGACGGCGAACACTGAAGCTTTCTTT. Protein: CASSIGTANTEAFF.

The V gene is TRBV9, the J gene TRBJ2-5, with D perhaps matching TRBD1 (6 bases). Trimming pared 4 bases from V and 2 bases from J, leaving 18 bases between. This CDR3 spans 16 amino acids. Germline V lookup: CDR1 SGDLS, CDR2 YYNGEE. The CDR3 DNA sequence: TGTGCCAGCAGCTCCCCGGTCGGGCAGGGGCAAGAGACCCAGTACTTC. Translation: CASSSPVGQGQETQYF.

J is TRBJ1-5 and V is TRBV30; D unresolved. Looked up from germline, CDR1 is GTSNPN and CDR2 is SVGIG (reference sequence). Trimming pared 0 bases from V and 5 bases from J, leaving 8 bases between. This CDR3 has 13 amino acids. The DNA of the CDR3 is TGTGCCTGGAGTGTGGGTCCCTATCAGCCCCAGCATTTT. This codes for CAWSVGPYQPQHF.

The V gene is TRBV7-6, the J gene TRBJ2-3, with D maybe TRBD2 (5 bases). This CDR3 has 14 amino acids. V lost 1 base to trimming and J lost 3 bases, with 8 bases between them. Germline CDR1 reads SGHVS; CDR2 reads FNYEAQ. The CDR3 loop reads CASSLGGWTDTQYF. The CDR3 DNA reads as TGTGCCAGCAGCTTAGGAGGGTGGACAGATACGCAGTATTTT.

This chain connects TRBV6-5 to TRBJ1-1; TRBD1 matches at 11 bases. CDR3 length equals 14 residues. Germline CDR1 MNHEY, CDR2 SVGAGI. J gave up 4 bases and V 6 bases, and 4 bases lay outside the gene matches. CDR3 bases: TGTGCCAGCAGCGGACAGGGGGCGAGCACTGAAGCTTTCTTT. Its protein is CASSGQGASTEAFF.

The rearrangement uses TRBV5-4 and TRBJ1-1; 7 positions match TRBD1. CDR3 length: 14 amino acids. Trimming at V came to 1 base and at J to 1 base, leaving 1 base not matched to a gene. Germline assignment: CDR1 SGHNT and CDR2 YYREEE (reference sequence). The CDR3 DNA is TGTGCCAGCAGCTTGACAGGGGCGAACACTGAAGCTTTCTTT. Translated: CASSLTGANTEAFF.

The chain combines TRBV29-1 with TRBJ1-2, with a possible D match to TRBD1 (6 bases). V was pared by 3 bases and J by 0 bases, with 11 bases between. The V gene's germline CDR1 is SQVTM and CDR2 ANQGSEA. This CDR3 contains 14 residues. CDR3 sequence (DNA): TGCAGCGTTGAGGGGACACAAGCTAACTATGGCTACACCTTC. As protein: CSVEGTQANYGYTF.

V is TRBV29-1 and J is TRBJ2-3; 7 nucleotides align to TRBD1. V was clipped by 6 bases and J by 0 bases; unmatched bases: 9. Germline CDR1 is SQVTM and CDR2 is ANQGSEA. This CDR3 has 15 amino acids. The CDR3 loop is CSVKTGMLSTDTQYF. The CDR3 coding sequence is TGCAGCGTCAAGACAGGGATGCTAAGCACAGATACGCAGTATTTT.

The rearrangement uses TRBV5-4 and TRBJ2-7; 12 bases are a match to TRBD2. Trimming cost V 6 bases and J 0 bases; bases outside gene matches: 13. The length of the CDR3 is 18 residues. CDR1 SGHNT and CDR2 YYREEE come from the germline V gene (reference sequence). DNA of the CDR3: TGTGCCAGCACCATCGAGACTAGCGGGGGCCCAAGCTCCTACGAGCAGTACTTC. Translating it yields CASTIETSGGPSSYEQYF. The complete variable domain, with remaining parts taken from reference TRBV5-4 and TRBJ2-7, reads ETGVTQSPTHLIKTRGQQVTLRCSSQSGHNTVSWYQQALGQGPQFIFQYYREEENGRGNFPPRFSGLQFPNYSSELNVNALELDDSALYLCASTIETSGGPSSYEQYFGPGTRLTVT.

The chain uses TRBV5-4 and TRBJ1-6; D unresolved. The CDR3 extends over 14 amino acids. The germline V gene encodes CDR1 SGHNT and CDR2 YYREEE (reference sequence). V shed 0 bases and J shed 9 bases, with 10 bases lying between them. The CDR3 sequence: CASSLGMRSSPLHF. In DNA form, the CDR3 reads TGTGCCAGCAGCTTGGGCATGAGGAGTTCACCCCTCCACTTT.

The rearrangement joins TRBV7-9 to TRBJ2-5; 10 bases are shared with TRBD1. The germline gives CDR1 SEHNR, CDR2 FQNEAQ (reference sequence). This CDR3 has 15 residues. The V segment lost 5 bases and the J segment 1 base; nucleotides outside the gene matches: 4. This CDR3 reads CASSPRQGAQETQYF. The CDR3, as DNA: TGTGCCAGCAGCCCTCGACAGGGGGCCCAAGAGACCCAGTACTTC.

The V and J genes are TRBV5-1 and TRBJ2-7; D might be TRBD1 (6 bases). Trimming left V 0 bases short and J 5 bases short, with 12 bases between. The length of the CDR3 is 14 residues. The germline V gene encodes CDR1 SGHRS and CDR2 YFSETQ. The CDR3 DNA reads TGCGCCAGCAGCTTGGGACAGGTTGTAGACGAGCAGTACTTC. It is translated as CASSLGQVVDEQYF. The full variable domain, completed using reference TRBV5-1 and TRBJ2-7, is KAGVTQTPRYLIKTRGQQVTLSCSPISGHRSVSWYQQTPGQGLQFLFEYFSETQRNKGNFPGRFSGRQFSNSRSEMNVSTLELGDSALYLCASSLGQVVDEQYFGPGTRLTVT.

V and J are TRBV7-9 and TRBJ2-6, with D possibly TRBD2 on 5 matching bases. The V end was cut by 7 bases, the J end by 0 bases, with 10 bases between. The CDR3 spans 15 residues. Germline CDR1 and CDR2: SEHNR and FQNEAQ (reference sequence). CDR3 loop: CASISGISGANVLTF. The CDR3 nucleotides are TGTGCCAGCATCTCCGGGATCTCTGGGGCCAACGTCCTGACTTTC. Variable domain in full (rest from reference TRBV7-9 and TRBJ2-6): DTGVSQNPRHKITKRGQNVTFRCDPISEHNRLYWYRQTLGQGPEFLTYFQNEAQLEKSRLLSDRFSAERPKGSFSTLEIQRTEQGDSAMYLCASISGISGANVLTFGAGSRLTVL.

The chain recombines TRBV6-5 with TRBJ1-2; D gene ambiguous. Between the trimmed V and J ends, which lost 0 bases and 7 bases, there was a span of 12 bases. The germline V gene encodes CDR1 MNHEY and CDR2 SVGAGI. This CDR3 region has 14 residues. This CDR3 reads CASSYSIGIGGYTF. The CDR3 region has the DNA TGTGCCAGCAGTTACTCGATAGGGATTGGTGGCTACACCTTC.

The chain is built from TRBV9 and TRBJ1-1; TRBD1 agrees at 8 bases. V was pared by 4 bases and J by 5 bases, with 7 bases of the junction left unmatched. The CDR3 covers 14 residues. Germline CDR1 SGDLS, CDR2 YYNGEE. CDR3 loop: CASSPGTGLTEAFF. The CDR3 DNA reads as TGTGCCAGCAGCCCCGGGACAGGACTAACTGAAGCTTTCTTT. The whole variable domain, filled in from reference TRBV9 and TRBJ1-1, reads DSGVTQTPKHLITATGQRVTLRCSPRSGDLSVYWYQQSLDQGLQFLIQYYNGEERAKGNILERFSAQQFPDLHSELNLSSLELGDSALYFCASSPGTGLTEAFFGQGTRLTVV.

This clone was seen just once. This chain joins TRBV7-3 and TRBJ2-3, with TRBD1 matching 7 bases. This CDR3 has 14 residues. Germline CDR1 is SGHTA and CDR2 is FQGTGA. V lost 4 bases to trimming and J lost 4 bases; unmatched junction nucleotides: 5. Here the CDR3 DNA reads TGTGCCAGCAGCTATCGAGACAGGGCAGATACGCAGTATTTT. Amino acids: CASSYRDRADTQYF.

This chain uses TRBV29-1 with TRBJ2-4; a possible D gene is TRBD1 (6 bases). This CDR3 has 15 amino acids. The V gene's germline CDR1 is SQVTM and CDR2 ANQGSEA. V was clipped by 3 bases and J by 1 base, with 13 bases between them. CDR3 coding DNA: TGCAGCGTTGATGGCCCCGACAGGGCCAAAAACATTCAGTACTTC. It is translated as CSVDGPDRAKNIQYF.

The chain couples TRBV7-3 to TRBJ1-2; TRBD1 matches 10 bases. The V gene's germline CDR1 is SGHTA and CDR2 FQGTGA. The length of the CDR3 is 12 residues. Losses at the gene ends were 5 bases for V and 11 bases for J; bases not matched to a gene: 5. The DNA of the CDR3 is TGTGCCAGCAGCCACGGACAGGGGGGATACACCTTC. Translated, it gives CASSHGQGGYTF.